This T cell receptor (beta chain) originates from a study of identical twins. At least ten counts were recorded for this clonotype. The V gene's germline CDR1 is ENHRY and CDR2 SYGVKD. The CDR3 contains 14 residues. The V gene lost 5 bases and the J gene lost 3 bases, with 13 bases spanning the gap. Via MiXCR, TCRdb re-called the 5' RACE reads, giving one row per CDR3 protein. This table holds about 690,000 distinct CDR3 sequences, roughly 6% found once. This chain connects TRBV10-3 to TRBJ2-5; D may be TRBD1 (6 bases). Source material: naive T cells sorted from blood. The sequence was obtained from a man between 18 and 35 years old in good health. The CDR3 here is CAISRPEGEETQYF. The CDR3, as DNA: TGTGCCATCAGTCGGCCCGAGGGGGAAGAGACCCAGTACTTC.